What follows are 10 T cell receptor beta chains derived from one specimen sequenced in a study of blood T cells in healthy people across ages. With a J-beta primer mix and a sample-barcoded 5' primer, a second PCR ran 7 to 11 cycles. One entry per CDR3 protein results from TCRdb running MiXCR on the 5' RACE reads. The profile shows about 1.4 million distinct CDR3 sequences, approximately 63% of them singletons. Specimen: blood. These receptors were collected from a man aged 18 to 35 in good health.

The V and J genes are TRBV27 and TRBJ2-7; D remains ambiguous. The CDR3 totals 13 residues. The germline gives CDR1 MNHEY, CDR2 SMNVEV (reference sequence). V was cut by 4 bases and J by 7 bases, with 14 bases left in between. CDR3 nucleotides: TGTGCCAGCAGTTCTTATCCCGTTTATGAGCAGTACTTC. Its protein product is CASSSYPVYEQYF.

The chain joins TRBV7-8 to TRBJ1-2; no definite D call. Trimming shortened V by 3 bases and J by 8 bases, and 13 bases separated the two germline ends. The length of the CDR3 is 13 residues. The germline V gene encodes CDR1 SGHVS and CDR2 FQNEAQ. This CDR3 reads CASSFGVRRGYTF. The CDR3 region has the DNA TGTGCCAGCAGCTTTGGGGTTCGGCGCGGCTACACCTTC.

A few counts support this clonotype. The rearrangement joins TRBV10-3 to TRBJ1-6, with D possibly matching TRBD1 (5 bases). V lost 6 bases, J lost 6 bases, and 6 bases lay in between. CDR1 is ENHRY and CDR2 is SYGVKD in the germline V gene. The CDR3 extends over 12 amino acids. The CDR3 here is CAIRGLNSPLHF. The DNA for the CDR3 is TGTGCCATCAGGGGGCTTAATTCACCCCTCCACTTT.

This chain connects TRBV6-5 to TRBJ2-1; 11 bases line up with TRBD2. Germline V lookup: CDR1 MNHEY, CDR2 SVGAGI. This CDR3 is built from 16 residues. Unmatched junction bases numbered 12, after V lost 6 bases and J lost 8 bases. CDR3: CASRILAGDGAHEQFF. The CDR3 DNA sequence: TGTGCCAGCAGGATACTAGCGGGAGATGGTGCGCATGAGCAGTTCTTC.

This sequence joins TRBV4-3 and TRBJ1-2, with D perhaps TRBD1 (5 bases). Trimming took 1 base from V and 4 from J, leaving 10 bases between them. The CDR3 has 14 residues. CDR1 LGHNA and CDR2 YSLEER come from the germline V gene. CDR3: CASSQAGARYGYTF. CDR3 bases: TGCGCCAGCAGCCAAGCCGGGGCTCGCTATGGCTACACCTTC.

V gene TRBV28 combines with J gene TRBJ1-2, with D unresolved. Per germline, CDR1 MDHEN and CDR2 SYDVKM. The CDR3 is made up of 15 amino acids. With 3 bases removed from V and 1 base from J, the gap between germline ends came to 12 bases. The CDR3: CASSLVPSFNYGYTF. The CDR3 bases are TGTGCCAGCAGTTTGGTCCCCTCTTTTAACTATGGCTACACCTTC.

The gene calls are TRBV10-3 and TRBJ2-1; 7 bases are shared with TRBD1. This CDR3 region has 12 residues. Germline values: CDR1 ENHRY, CDR2 SYGVKD. Trimming removed 7 bases from V and 9 bases from J; junction bases left unmatched: 6. The CDR3 is CAITDRAGEQFF. The CDR3 DNA reads as TGTGCCATCACTGACAGGGCGGGTGAGCAGTTCTTC.

CDR3 nucleotide sequence: TGTGCCAGCAGCTTGCCAGGGGCAGACTACGAGCAGTACTTC. Amino acid sequence: CASSLPGADYEQYF. The rearrangement links TRBV5-5 to TRBJ2-7, with TRBD1 as a possible D gene (6 bases). Trimming removed 1 base from V and 3 bases from J, with 11 bases in between. There are 14 residues in the CDR3. Germline V gives CDR1 SGHKS, CDR2 YYEKEE (reference sequence).

The chain has TRBV7-2 and TRBJ2-3, with TRBD1 as a possible D gene (6 bases). CDR3 length: 14 residues. The V end lost 5 bases, the J end lost 4 bases, and 13 bases lay between the germline ends. Germline lookup yields CDR1 SGHTA and CDR2 FQGNSA. For the CDR3, the DNA is TGTGCCAGCAGCCTGGGACAAGCCGCAGATACGCAGTATTTT. Amino acids: CASSLGQAADTQYF.

This clonotype was seen just once. The CDR3 DNA sequence: TGCAGTGCTAGCCGTCACCTTTACTACGAGCAGTACTTC. Translated, it gives CSASRHLYYEQYF. This chain joins TRBV20-1 and TRBJ2-4; D is uncertain. With the DNA end fitting TRBJ2-7 better, the J assignment may be wrong. The CDR3 spans 13 residues. The germline gives CDR1 DFQATT, CDR2 SNEGSKA (reference sequence).